Below, 6 T cell receptor beta chains from the same sample are listed, as sequenced in a study of CD8 T cells in Susac syndrome. With random hexamers, reverse transcription was performed on roughly 0.45 to 1 ug of RNA. From the immunoSEQ multiplex PCR reads, TCRdb called clonotypes with MiXCR, one entry per CDR3 protein. In the table there are some 200,000 distinct CDR3 sequences, nearly 97% of which are singletons. The sample was CD4+ T cells from PBMCs. These receptors came from a human donor with multiple sclerosis.

The chain uses TRBV29-1 and TRBJ2-7, with 8 bases aligning to TRBD2. The germline CDR1 and CDR2 sequences are SQVTM and ANQGSEA. There are 15 residues in the CDR3. J was trimmed by 4 bases and V by 4 bases; bases with no gene match: 12. CDR3 coding DNA: TGCAGCGTTGCGTCGTCGGCGGGAGGCCCTTACGAGCAGTACTTC. This encodes CSVASSAGGPYEQYF.

V gene TRBV3-1 combines with J gene TRBJ1-6, with no clear D. The V end was cut by 0 bases, the J end by 15 bases, with 15 bases between. CDR1 LGHDT and CDR2 YNNKEL come from the germline V gene (reference sequence). CDR3 length: 14 residues. CDR3 region: CASSQDRNPWNLHF. The CDR3 nucleotides read TGTGCCAGCAGCCAAGACAGGAACCCTTGGAACCTCCACTTT.

This rearrangement joins TRBV15 to TRBJ2-3; D is ambiguous. Germline V gene sequence: CDR1 LNHNV, CDR2 YYDKDF (reference sequence). The CDR3 spans 13 residues. The V end was cut by 1 base, the J end by 6 bases, with 8 bases between. Written as DNA, the CDR3 is TGTGCCACCAGCAGAGGCTTAAGGGATACGCAGTATTTT. It specifies CATSRGLRDTQYF.

The CDR3, as DNA: TGTGCCAGCAAGCCTGGGGGGAGGTCGGCCGGGGAGCTGTTTTTT. This encodes CASKPGGRSAGELFF. This chain links TRBV28 with TRBJ2-2, with TRBD2 as a possible D gene (6 bases). V lost 7 bases to trimming and J lost 6 bases, with 18 bases between them. This CDR3 has 15 residues. Germline V gives CDR1 MDHEN, CDR2 SYDVKM.

The chain links TRBV11-1 to TRBJ2-7; 13 bases fit TRBD2. The CDR3 covers 16 residues. V gave up 5 bases and J gave up 3 bases; unmatched junction bases: 7. CDR1 and CDR2 from the germline V gene are SGHAT and FQDESV (reference sequence). As DNA, the CDR3 is TGTGCCAGCAGCGAACCTGGACTAGCGGGAGTCTACGAGCAGTACTTC. Protein sequence: CASSEPGLAGVYEQYF. Full variable domain (remainder filled in from reference TRBV11-1 and TRBJ2-7): EAEVAQSPRYKITEKSQAVAFWCDPISGHATLYWYRQILGQGPELLVQFQDESVVDDSQLPKDRFSAERLKGVDSTLKIQPAELGDSAMYLCASSEPGLAGVYEQYFGPGTRLTVT.

The chain carries TRBV14 and TRBJ1-1; D is perhaps TRBD1 (5 bases). CDR1 and CDR2 from the germline V gene are SGHDN and FVKESK. Between the trimmed V and J ends, which lost 4 bases and 4 bases, there was a span of 10 bases. The CDR3 is 13 residues long. The CDR3 here is CASSRLGGTEAFF. The CDR3 DNA is TGTGCCAGCAGCCGGCTCGGGGGCACTGAAGCTTTCTTT. Full variable domain (remainder filled in from reference TRBV14 and TRBJ1-1): EAGVTQFPSHSVIEKGQTVTLRCDPISGHDNLYWYRRVMGKEIKFLLHFVKESKQDESGMPNNRFLAERTGGTYSTLKVQPAELEDSGVYFCASSRLGGTEAFFGQGTRLTVV.